These 18 T cell receptor beta chains originate from one sample sequenced in a study of T cells in Graves' hyperthyroidism and ophthalmopathy. The source material, RNA transcripts, was used to amplify TCR beta CDR3 regions. HTBI primers were used for first-round RT-PCR of the TCR CDR3. TCRdb fed the multiplex PCR reads into MiXCR, producing one record per CDR3 protein. The sample yields approximately 350,000 distinct CDR3 sequences, over 12% seen once. Material: blood. The receptors derive from a woman in her fifties or sixties with Graves' ophthalmopathy.

Only a few counts were recorded for this clonotype. The chain uses TRBV5-6 and TRBJ1-5; 9 bases line up with TRBD1. The CDR3 has 15 residues. CDR1 and CDR2 (germline): SGHDT, YYEEEE. Trimming removed 2 bases from V and 7 bases from J; junction bases left unmatched: 7. The CDR3 nucleotides read TGTGCCAGCAGCTTTACAGGGGGCTCTGGGCAGCCCCAGCATTTT. Its protein is CASSFTGGSGQPQHF.

This clonotype was seen a handful of times. The J gene is TRBJ1-1, the V gene TRBV6-1; D ambiguous. CDR3 size: 12 residues. CDR1 and CDR2 from the germline V gene are MNHNS and SASEGT. CDR3 DNA: TGTTCCTCGTATGAGGGAAACACTGAAGCTTTCTTT. Protein: CSSYEGNTEAFF.

The sample holds many counts of this clonotype. The rearrangement uses TRBV24-1 and TRBJ2-5, with D unclear. The CDR3 runs to 14 residues. Per germline, CDR1 KGHDR and CDR2 SFDVKD. V lost 9 bases, J lost 5 bases, and 18 bases lay in between. CDR3 sequence (DNA): TGTGCCACCCAAAGCAGCGCCGCCTCGGAGACCCAGTACTTC. Encoded protein: CATQSSAASETQYF.

The V and J genes are TRBV6-1 and TRBJ2-7; no definite D call. Trimming removed 3 bases from V and 7 bases from J, with 13 bases in between. This CDR3 has 13 residues. The germline V gene has CDR1 MNHNS and CDR2 SASEGT. The CDR3 bases are TGTGCCAGCAGTGAGAGGTCAGCCGGAGAGCAGTACTTC. As protein: CASSERSAGEQYF.

This chain uses TRBV19 with TRBJ1-1, with TRBD1 matching over 8 bases. The CDR3 spans 16 residues. Unmatched junction bases numbered 9, after V lost 3 bases and J lost 3 bases. Germline V lookup: CDR1 LNHDA, CDR2 SQIVND (reference sequence). CDR3 nucleotides: TGTGCCAGTAGTATTGGCAGGGGGCTGGTGGACACTGAAGCTTTCTTT. Translation: CASSIGRGLVDTEAFF.

This clonotype was seen a handful of times. The chain carries TRBV2 and TRBJ2-2; D is perhaps TRBD1 (6 bases). The CDR3 extends over 15 amino acids. Trimming took off 8 bases at V and 4 bases at J, with 17 bases between the two ends. The germline V gene encodes CDR1 SNHLY and CDR2 FYNNEI. The CDR3: CASRSSGVGTGELFF. The CDR3, as DNA: TGTGCCAGCCGGTCCTCAGGGGTGGGCACCGGGGAGCTGTTTTTT.

Ten or more counts support this clonotype. This chain connects TRBV20-1 to TRBJ2-1, with 7 bases matching TRBD2. Germline V CDR1 and CDR2: DFQATT, SNEGSKA (reference sequence). Losses at the gene ends were 3 bases for V and 2 bases for J; bases not matched to a gene: 1. The CDR3 totals 13 residues. The CDR3 nucleotides read TGCAGTGCTAGGGGGACTACCTACAATGAGCAGTTCTTC. This codes for CSARGTTYNEQFF.

This clonotype was observed many times. The rearrangement joins TRBV3-1 to TRBJ1-1; no clear D. CDR3 length equals 13 residues. V shed 4 bases and J shed 4 bases, with 10 bases lying between them. Germline V lookup: CDR1 LGHDT, CDR2 YNNKEL (reference sequence). The CDR3 DNA is TGTGCCAGCAGCCTCGGGTCGCCCACTGAAGCTTTCTTT. Residues: CASSLGSPTEAFF.

J is TRBJ1-1 and V is TRBV6-4; D ambiguous. Deletions cut 2 bases from V and 8 bases from J, with 6 bases between. The germline CDR1 and CDR2 sequences are MRHNA and SNTAGT. This CDR3 is built from 11 residues. The CDR3, as DNA: TGTGCCAGCAGTGACGCGGGGGAAGCTTTCTTT. Encoded protein: CASSDAGEAFF.

This clonotype occurred many times. The chain couples TRBV20-1 to TRBJ2-5, with 8 bases that match TRBD2. The CDR3 consists of 14 residues. V lost 6 bases, J lost 4 bases, and 10 bases stayed unmatched. CDR1 and CDR2 from the germline V gene are DFQATT and SNEGSKA (reference sequence). The CDR3 here is CSAPIAGGRETQYF. The DNA for the CDR3 is TGCAGTGCCCCCATCGCGGGGGGCAGAGAGACCCAGTACTTC.

This clonotype was detected many times. The CDR3 DNA reads as TGTGCCAGCAGCCAAGTCAGGGCCAAACTTTCATACCAAGAGACCCAGTACTTC. This translates into CASSQVRAKLSYQETQYF. The chain recombines TRBV3-1 with TRBJ2-5; perhaps TRBD1 as D (5 bases). CDR1 and CDR2 (germline): LGHDT, YNNKEL (reference sequence). The germline V and J ends were trimmed by 1 base and 0 bases, with 18 bases remaining between them. This CDR3 has 18 residues.

The chain joins TRBV18 to TRBJ1-2; D unclear. The CDR3 spans 12 residues. Trimming left V 4 bases short and J 5 bases short, with 8 bases between. The germline gives CDR1 KGHSH, CDR2 LQKENI. The CDR3 loop reads CASSLETYGYTF. The CDR3 nucleotides read TGTGCCAGCTCACTCGAGACTTATGGCTACACCTTC.

CDR3 sequence reads: CASSLFSSGSSEQYF. The CDR3, as DNA: TGTGCCAGCAGTTTATTTTCTAGCGGGAGTTCCGAGCAGTACTTC. This chain connects TRBV27 to TRBJ2-7; the match to TRBD2 covers 10 bases. The CDR3 runs to 15 residues. Per germline, CDR1 MNHEY and CDR2 SMNVEV (reference sequence). After removal of 1 base from V and 6 bases from J, the junction contained 6 bases not matched to a gene.

This chain connects TRBV19 to TRBJ2-3, with unresolved D. Trimming shortened V by 5 bases and J by 7 bases, and 10 bases separated the two germline ends. Germline-derived CDR1 and CDR2 are LNHDA and SQIVND (reference sequence). This CDR3 spans 12 amino acids. The CDR3 here is CASSPMGNTQYF. CDR3 in DNA: TGTGCCAGTAGTCCAATGGGCAATACGCAGTATTTT.

The V call is TRBV5-5, the J call TRBJ1-3; D not resolved. V gave up 0 bases and J gave up 8 bases, with 15 bases separating them. The length of the CDR3 is 15 residues. CDR1 is SGHKS and CDR2 is YYEKEE in the germline V gene (reference sequence). CDR3 loop: CASSLAPGPGHTIYF. CDR3 sequence (DNA): TGTGCCAGCAGCTTGGCCCCCGGACCCGGGCACACCATATATTTT.

Worth noting for this clonotype: This may arise from a read error, as a much more abundant clone is one base away. The V and J genes are TRBV6-1 and TRBJ1-1; tentative D call: TRBD1 (5 bases). The CDR3 totals 12 residues. In germline, CDR1 is MNHNS, CDR2 SASEGT. Trimming took 9 bases from V and 1 from J, leaving 9 bases between them. CDR3 nucleotides: TGTGCCAGGGGGCAAGCGAACACTGAAGCTTTCTTT. It yields the protein CARGQANTEAFF.

This clonotype was recorded at least ten times. The chain carries TRBV5-1 and TRBJ1-1; D perhaps matches TRBD1 (6 bases). Germline CDR1 and CDR2: SGHRS and YFSETQ. The CDR3 runs 16 residues. V shed 3 bases and J shed 0 bases, with 15 bases lying between them. CDR3 protein: CASSWGAATMNTEAFF. CDR3 DNA sequence: TGCGCCAGCAGCTGGGGGGCAGCCACCATGAACACTGAAGCTTTCTTT.

This clonotype was counted many times. CDR3 coding DNA: TGTGCCAGCAGCGTACAGGAGAACACTGAAGCTTTCTTT. Its translation: CASSVQENTEAFF. The genes are TRBV7-3 and TRBJ1-1; maybe TRBD1 (5 bases). CDR1 and CDR2 (germline): SGHTA, FQGTGA. The CDR3 totals 13 residues. Trimming removed 5 bases at V and 1 base at J, with 8 bases between.